These 9 T cell receptor beta chains originate from one sample sequenced in a study of T cells after yellow fever vaccination. TCRdb fed the 5' RACE reads into MiXCR, producing one record per CDR3 protein. The sample holds roughly 32,000 distinct CDR3 sequences, about 10% seen once. This specimen was PBMCs, either bulk or a sorted T-cell subset (CD4+, CD8+, memory, or dextramer-sorted; not recorded which), taken less than 16 days after the first yellow fever vaccination. The receptors originated from a man between 18 and 29 years old who received the YFV17D yellow fever vaccine.

This clonotype was detected ten times or more. The genes are TRBV25-1 and TRBJ2-7; 7 bases map to TRBD1. Germline assignment: CDR1 MGHDK and CDR2 SYGVNS. V was pared by 3 bases and J by 6 bases, with 8 bases of the junction left unmatched. The CDR3 has 14 amino acids. CDR3 in DNA: TGTGCCAGCAGTGATTCGGACAGGACCCCCGAGCAGTACTTC. Protein: CASSDSDRTPEQYF.

This clonotype was observed at least ten times. The chain uses TRBV30 and TRBJ2-3, with 8 nucleotides matching TRBD1. Losses at the gene ends were 5 bases for V and 11 bases for J; bases not matched to a gene: 12. Germline assignment: CDR1 GTSNPN and CDR2 SVGIG (reference sequence). The CDR3 is 13 amino acids. CDR3 protein: CAWRQNPGTGQYF. CDR3 nucleotides: TGTGCCTGGCGACAAAACCCCGGGACAGGGCAGTATTTT.

This clonotype turned up a few times. V and J are TRBV7-9 and TRBJ2-7; 9 nucleotides line up with TRBD1. Germline values: CDR1 SEHNR, CDR2 FQNEAQ (reference sequence). V shed 5 bases, J shed 2 bases, and the junction held 10 bases outside the gene matches. CDR3 length: 16 amino acids. The CDR3 sequence is CASSRRQGDRAYEQYF. In nucleotides, the CDR3 is TGTGCCAGCAGCCGTCGACAGGGGGATCGGGCCTACGAGCAGTACTTC.

A word on this clonotype: A much larger clone sits a single nucleotide away, making a read error possible. The J gene is TRBJ2-1, the V gene TRBV5-1, with D perhaps given as TRBD1 or TRBD2 (5 bases each). This CDR3 is built from 16 residues. Germline CDR1 and CDR2: SGHRS and YFSETQ. For the CDR3, the DNA is TGCGCCAGCAGCCTTCCATCCCCAGGGACCTACAATGAGAAGTTCTTC. Protein product: CASSLPSPGTYNEKFF. Variable domain in full (rest from reference TRBV5-1 and TRBJ2-1): KAGVTQTPRYLIKTRGQQVTLSCSPISGHRSVSWYQQTPGQGLQFLFEYFSETQRNKGNFPGRFSGRQFSNSRSEMNVSTLELGDSALYLCASSLPSPGTYNEKFFGPGTRLTVL.

There are many counts of this clonotype. The chain has TRBV5-4 and TRBJ2-3, with TRBD2 matching 10 bases. Trimming took 7 bases from V and 4 from J; bases not matched to a gene: 3. CDR1 and CDR2 (germline): SGHNT, YYREEE (reference sequence). CDR3 length: 13 amino acids. Here the CDR3 DNA reads TGTGCCAGCGAGCGGGGGGGTGCAGATACGCAGTATTTT. It is translated as CASERGGADTQYF.

This clonotype was recorded at least ten times. The rearrangement links TRBV5-1 to TRBJ1-5; D is perhaps TRBD1 (6 bases). Trimming removed 1 base at V and 4 bases at J, with 12 bases between. Germline V gene data show CDR1 as SGHRS and CDR2 as YFSETQ. The CDR3 covers 15 residues. CDR3 residues: CASSLTGSLNQPQHF. The CDR3 region has the DNA TGCGCCAGCAGCTTGACAGGGTCTTTGAATCAGCCCCAGCATTTT.

This clonotype was observed many times. The chain couples TRBV28 to TRBJ2-7; maybe TRBD1 (6 bases). This CDR3 comprises 12 residues. Trimming removed 11 bases from V and 4 bases from J, with 15 bases in between. Per the germline V gene, CDR1 is MDHEN and CDR2 is SYDVKM. The CDR3 region has the DNA TGTGCCTGTGCAGGGGATGGGTACGAGCAGTACTTC. This gives the protein CACAGDGYEQYF. Drawing the rest from reference TRBV28 and TRBJ2-7, the complete variable domain is DVKVTQSSRYLVKRTGEKVFLECVQDMDHENMFWYRQDPGLGLRLIYFSYDVKMKEKGDIPEGYSVSREKKERFSLILESASTNQTSMYLCACAGDGYEQYFGPGTRLTVT.

This clonotype was counted at least ten times. The CDR3: CASSPATNEKLFF. In nucleotides, the CDR3 is TGTGCCAGCAGCCCGGCAACTAATGAAAAACTGTTTTTT. This rearrangement joins TRBV4-2 to TRBJ1-4, with D unresolved. Germline values: CDR1 LGHNA, CDR2 YNFKEQ. V gave up 4 bases and J gave up 0 bases, with 3 bases separating them. CDR3 length equals 13 residues.

Ten or more counts support this clonotype. This rearrangement joins TRBV10-3 to TRBJ2-7; TRBD1 matches at 8 bases. The CDR3 is made up of 13 amino acids. The germline CDR1 and CDR2 sequences are ENHRY and SYGVKD. The junction had 12 bases not matched to a gene; V was cut back by 10 bases and J by 7 bases. DNA of the CDR3: TGTGCCACGCAGGACAGGGTGGGTGAGGAGCAGTACTTC. This sequence encodes CATQDRVGEEQYF.